The next 27 T cell receptor beta chains were all read from a single sample in a study of shared clonotypes between healthy human individuals. The repertoire was sequenced with immunoSEQ multiplex PCR; TCRdb's copy has only in-frame clones and lacks some. The sample holds 2,100,000 or so clones, approximately 96% seen once. Sample: naive CD4+ T cells sorted from blood. The subset is: CD45RA+ positively selected. These receptors all come from a man aged 18 to 29 in good health.

This clone was found once. The chain is built from TRBV6-1 and TRBJ2-1, with TRBD2 identical over 9 bases. The CDR3 covers 15 residues. Germline loops: CDR1 MNHNS, CDR2 SASEGT. Germline trimming cut 5 bases from V and 7 bases from J; bases unmatched to any gene: 9. This CDR3 is CASSQSGGTINEQFF. Here the CDR3 DNA reads TGTGCCAGCAGTCAAAGCGGGGGGACCATTAATGAGCAGTTCTTC.

The CDR3 here is CASSSAVANTEAFF. The CDR3 DNA reads as TGTGCCAGTAGTTCGGCGGTAGCGAACACTGAAGCTTTCTTT. The chain uses TRBV19 and TRBJ1-1, with unresolved D. Germline V gene data show CDR1 as LNHDA and CDR2 as SQIVND (reference sequence). This CDR3 contains 14 residues. The ends were cut back, 5 bases at V and 1 base at J, with 11 bases in the middle.

This clone was seen a single time. The chain combines TRBV6-6 with TRBJ2-7; no clear D gene. Germline V gene lookup returns CDR1 MNHNY and CDR2 SVGAGI (reference sequence). This CDR3 has 12 residues. The germline V and J ends were trimmed by 1 base and 2 bases, with 3 bases remaining between them. This chain's CDR3 is CASSYYPYEQYF. In DNA, the CDR3 is TGTGCCAGCAGTTACTACCCCTACGAGCAGTACTTC.

The chain links TRBV25-1 to TRBJ2-5; 12 bases align to TRBD2. The junction had 7 bases not matched to a gene; V was cut back by 3 bases and J by 2 bases. CDR3 length equals 17 residues. Germline V gene data show CDR1 as MGHDK and CDR2 as SYGVNS. The chain's CDR3 is CASSDPGLAGSQETQYF. CDR3 DNA sequence: TGTGCCAGCAGTGACCCAGGACTAGCGGGGTCGCAAGAGACCCAGTACTTC.

The chain joins TRBV5-6 to TRBJ2-5; 8 bases line up with TRBD2. The length of the CDR3 is 16 residues. With 1 base clipped from V and 4 bases from J, the junction kept 9 bases outside the gene matches. In germline, CDR1 is SGHDT, CDR2 YYEEEE. CDR3 residues: CASSLRRAGEGETQYF. DNA for the CDR3: TGTGCCAGCAGCTTGAGGCGAGCGGGAGAAGGAGAGACCCAGTACTTC. Using reference TRBV5-6 and TRBJ2-5 for the parts outside the CDR3, the full variable domain is DAGVTQSPTHLIKTRGQQVTLRCSPKSGHDTVSWYQQALGQGPQFIFQYYEEEERQRGNFPDRFSGHQFPNYSSELNVNALLLGDSALYLCASSLRRAGEGETQYFGPGTRLLVL.

This clone has a single count. V is TRBV6-5 and J is TRBJ2-7; possibly TRBD1 or TRBD2 for D (6 bases each). Germline CDR1 MNHEY, CDR2 SVGAGI. V lost 4 bases and J lost 2, with 12 bases in between. The CDR3 length is 14 residues. CDR3: CASSSRGGTYEQYF. The CDR3 DNA follows: TGTGCCAGCAGTTCGAGAGGGGGGACCTACGAGCAGTACTTC.

This rearrangement joins TRBV6-1 to TRBJ1-2; 9 bases line up with TRBD1. CDR3 length: 14 residues. CDR1 is MNHNS, CDR2 SASEGT, per germline. The V and J ends lost 6 bases and 8 bases, in that order; junction bases with no gene match: 10. The CDR3 DNA reads TGTGCCAGCAGGGATGGGGGACAGGGCGGCGGCTACACCTTC. Residues: CASRDGGQGGGYTF.

This chain uses TRBV10-2 with TRBJ2-7; 10 nucleotides align to TRBD2. The length of the CDR3 is 17 residues. Germline CDR1 reads WSHSY; CDR2 reads SAAADI. V gave up 1 base and J gave up 0 bases; unmatched junction bases: 6. CDR3 protein: CASSEFAGTSDSYEQYF. In DNA, the CDR3 is TGCGCCAGCAGTGAGTTTGCCGGGACTAGCGACTCCTACGAGCAGTACTTC.

The J gene is TRBJ1-4, the V gene TRBV5-1; no definite D call. V was shortened by 0 bases and J by 4 bases, with 7 bases between the two germline ends. This CDR3 is 14 amino acids long. The germline V gene has CDR1 SGHRS and CDR2 YFSETQ. The CDR3 nucleotides are TGCGCCAGCAGCTTGGAGTCTTATAATGAAAAACTGTTTTTT. It is translated as CASSLESYNEKLFF.

The chain uses TRBV5-4 and TRBJ1-1, with D unresolved. The germline V and J ends were trimmed by 4 bases and 4 bases, with 17 bases remaining between them. The CDR3 sequence is 15 residues long. Germline assignment: CDR1 SGHNT and CDR2 YYREEE (reference sequence). This CDR3 is CASSPDSRPTTEAFF. The CDR3 DNA reads as TGTGCCAGCAGCCCAGACTCCCGCCCGACCACTGAAGCTTTCTTT.

The chain links TRBV11-2 to TRBJ2-1, with a possible D match to TRBD2 (5 bases). The CDR3 is 14 residues long. CDR1 is SGHAT and CDR2 is FQNNGV in the germline V gene. Trimming pared 1 base from V and 4 bases from J, leaving 8 bases between. The CDR3 is CASSLGLQYNEQFF. In DNA form, the CDR3 reads TGTGCCAGCAGCTTAGGACTACAGTACAATGAGCAGTTCTTC.

There are a few counts of this clone. The rearrangement links TRBV4-3 to TRBJ2-7; D is possibly TRBD1 (7 bases). The germline V and J ends were trimmed by 1 base and 5 bases, with 12 bases remaining between them. This CDR3 contains 14 residues. Germline CDR1 is LGHNA and CDR2 is YSLEER. The CDR3 bases are TGCGCCAGCAGCCAAGCGGCCAGGGGGGACGAGCAGTACTTC. Protein: CASSQAARGDEQYF.

This clone has just a few counts. V and J are TRBV2 and TRBJ1-2; D is perhaps TRBD1 (5 bases). V was cut by 4 bases and J by 4 bases, with 7 bases left in between. The CDR3 runs 12 residues. The germline CDR1 and CDR2 sequences are SNHLY and FYNNEI. The CDR3 DNA reads as TGTGCCAGCAGTGGGGACTTCTATGGCTACACCTTC. Its translation: CASSGDFYGYTF. Together with reference TRBV2 and TRBJ1-2, the CDR3 gives the full variable domain: EPEVTQTPSHQVTQMGQEVILRCVPISNHLYFYWYRQILGQKVEFLVSFYNNEISEKSEIFDDQFSVERPDGSNFTLKIRSTKLEDSAMYFCASSGDFYGYTFGSGTRLTVV.

This chain uses TRBV30 with TRBJ1-1; 7 nucleotides align to TRBD1. V gave up 4 bases and J gave up 1 base; unmatched junction bases: 6. Germline CDR1 reads GTSNPN; CDR2 reads SVGIG (reference sequence). The CDR3 consists of 14 residues. CDR3 nucleotides: TGTGCCTGGATTCGACAGGGAGGGAACACTGAAGCTTTCTTT. It yields the protein CAWIRQGGNTEAFF.

The chain uses TRBV7-9 and TRBJ2-7; 12 nucleotides match TRBD2. From germline, CDR1 is SEHNR and CDR2 FQNEAQ (reference sequence). CDR3 length: 16 residues. V lost 1 base to trimming and J lost 0 bases; unmatched junction nucleotides: 1. The CDR3: CASSLGLAGDSYEQYF. The CDR3 DNA follows: TGTGCCAGCAGCTTAGGACTAGCGGGAGACTCCTACGAGCAGTACTTC. The whole variable domain, filled in from reference TRBV7-9 and TRBJ2-7, reads DTGVSQNPRHKITKRGQNVTFRCDPISEHNRLYWYRQTLGQGPEFLTYFQNEAQLEKSRLLSDRFSAERPKGSFSTLEIQRTEQGDSAMYLCASSLGLAGDSYEQYFGPGTRLTVT.

The CDR3 sequence: CASTPRGDYRNSPLHF. The CDR3 nucleotides are TGTGCCAGCACCCCGAGAGGAGACTATCGTAATTCACCCCTCCACTTT. The chain is built from TRBV28 and TRBJ1-6; D is unclear. V gave up 7 bases and J gave up 6 bases, with 19 bases separating them. The germline CDR1 and CDR2 sequences are MDHEN and SYDVKM. The CDR3 runs 16 residues.

This rearrangement joins TRBV18 to TRBJ1-4; TRBD1 might be the D (6 bases). The CDR3 is 15 residues long. V dropped 6 bases and J dropped 7 bases, with 18 bases sitting between them. CDR1 is KGHSH and CDR2 is LQKENI in the germline V gene. CDR3 loop: CASSLIGGLAEKLFF. The CDR3 nucleotides are TGTGCCAGCTCCCTTATAGGGGGGCTCGCTGAAAAACTGTTTTTT.

This chain links TRBV11-3 with TRBJ2-3, with D uncertain. The germline gives CDR1 SGHNT, CDR2 YENEEA. V was shortened by 1 base and J by 6 bases, with 11 bases between the two germline ends. This CDR3 spans 14 amino acids. CDR3 in amino acids: CASSLGITADTQYF. Here the CDR3 DNA reads TGTGCCAGCAGCTTAGGGATAACAGCCGATACGCAGTATTTT.

The chain links TRBV7-9 to TRBJ1-2; D gene ambiguous. The V end lost 7 bases, the J end lost 2 bases, and 8 bases lay between the germline ends. This CDR3 is built from 12 residues. In germline, CDR1 is SEHNR, CDR2 FQNEAQ (reference sequence). CDR3 sequence reads: CASKSTNYGYTF. CDR3 nucleotides: TGTGCCAGCAAATCGACAAACTATGGCTACACCTTC.

The chain combines TRBV7-9 with TRBJ2-7; D call uncertain. The V end was cut by 2 bases, the J end by 3 bases, with 8 bases between. CDR1 and CDR2 (germline): SEHNR, FQNEAQ (reference sequence). The CDR3 runs to 13 residues. Written as DNA, the CDR3 is TGTGCCAGCAGCTTATGGGCGGACTACGAGCAGTACTTC. It translates to CASSLWADYEQYF.

The chain links TRBV7-9 to TRBJ2-7; weak D call: TRBD1 (5 bases). The CDR3 loop spans 14 amino acids. The V gene's germline CDR1 is SEHNR and CDR2 FQNEAQ (reference sequence). Trimming took 2 bases from V and 4 from J, leaving 12 bases between them. The CDR3 protein is CASSLQFQGYEQYF. The CDR3 DNA reads TGTGCCAGCAGCTTACAGTTTCAGGGATACGAGCAGTACTTC.

The chain recombines TRBV14 with TRBJ2-3, with D perhaps being TRBD1 or TRBD2 (5 bases each). Germline CDR1 and CDR2: SGHDN and FVKESK. The CDR3 totals 11 residues. Trimming removed 1 base at V and 12 bases at J, with 8 bases between. CDR3 DNA sequence: TGTGCCAGCAGCCAAGGGGACCCTCAGTATTTT. Translated: CASSQGDPQYF.

This chain links TRBV30 with TRBJ2-1, with D maybe TRBD1 (5 bases). This CDR3 is 14 amino acids long. Germline assignment: CDR1 GTSNPN and CDR2 SVGIG (reference sequence). The germline V and J ends were trimmed by 0 bases and 3 bases, with 9 bases remaining between them. CDR3: CAWSVQGFYNEQFF. DNA of the CDR3: TGTGCCTGGAGTGTGCAGGGATTCTACAATGAGCAGTTCTTC.

The gene calls are TRBV5-1 and TRBJ2-7; maybe TRBD1 (6 bases). CDR3 length: 16 amino acids. Per the germline V gene, CDR1 is SGHRS and CDR2 is YFSETQ. With 0 bases removed from V and 6 bases from J, the gap between germline ends came to 19 bases. The CDR3 sequence is CASSLAGQGQIPEQYF. CDR3 nucleotide sequence: TGCGCCAGCAGCTTGGCCGGGCAGGGGCAGATCCCCGAGCAGTACTTC.

The chain is built from TRBV4-1 and TRBJ2-1, with 13 bases fitting TRBD2. CDR1 MGHRA and CDR2 YSYEKL come from the germline V gene. V gave up 1 base and J gave up 15 bases; unmatched junction bases: 9. This CDR3 spans 15 amino acids. The CDR3, as DNA: TGCGCCAGCAGCCAAGGACTAGCGGGGGGCGTTGTAGGGTTCTTC. This encodes CASSQGLAGGVVGFF.

CDR3 nucleotides: TGTGCCAGCTCACCGACGGGACGGGAGACCCAGTACTTC. It specifies CASSPTGRETQYF. The chain combines TRBV18 with TRBJ2-5; D may correspond to TRBD1 or TRBD2 (5 bases each). This CDR3 has 13 residues. Germline V gives CDR1 KGHSH, CDR2 LQKENI. Trimming took off 3 bases at V and 5 bases at J, with 10 bases between the two ends. Based on the CDR3 plus reference TRBV18 and TRBJ2-5, the full variable domain is NAGVMQNPRHLVRRRGQEARLRCSPMKGHSHVYWYRQLPEEGLKFMVYLQKENIIDESGMPKERFSAEFPKEGPSILRIQQVVRGDSAAYFCASSPTGRETQYFGPGTRLLVL.

CDR3 protein: CASSHDGGVSHEQYF. Here the CDR3 DNA reads TGTGCCAGCAGCCACGACGGGGGGGTATCCCACGAGCAGTACTTC. The V and J genes are TRBV7-9 and TRBJ2-7; 8 nucleotides match TRBD2. Germline V gene sequence: CDR1 SEHNR, CDR2 FQNEAQ (reference sequence). V lost 5 bases to trimming and J lost 5 bases; unmatched junction nucleotides: 11. This CDR3 is built from 15 residues.